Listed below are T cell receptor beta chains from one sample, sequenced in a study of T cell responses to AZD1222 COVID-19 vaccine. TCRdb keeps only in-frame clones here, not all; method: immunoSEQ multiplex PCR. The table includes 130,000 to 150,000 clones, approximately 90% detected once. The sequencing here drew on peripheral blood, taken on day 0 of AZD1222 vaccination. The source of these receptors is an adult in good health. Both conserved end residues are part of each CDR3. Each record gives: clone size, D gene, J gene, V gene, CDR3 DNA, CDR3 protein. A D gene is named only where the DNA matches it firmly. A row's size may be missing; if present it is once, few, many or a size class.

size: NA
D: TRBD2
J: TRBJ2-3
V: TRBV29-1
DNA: TGCAGCGGGAATACGGGGGGGACAGATACGCAGTATTTT
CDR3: CSGNTGGTDTQYF

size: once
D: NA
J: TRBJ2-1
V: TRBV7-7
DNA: TGTGCCAGCAGCTTAGGGGTAGGGCGGGGTTACAATGAGCAGTTCTTC
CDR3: CASSLGVGRGYNEQFF

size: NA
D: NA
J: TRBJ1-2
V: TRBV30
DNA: TGTGCCTGGAGTACGGCAGGCCCGGGAAACTATGGCTACACCTTC
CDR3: CAWSTAGPGNYGYTF

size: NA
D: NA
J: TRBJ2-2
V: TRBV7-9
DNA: TGTGCCAGCAACCAACCTCGGGACAACCCGAACACCGGGGAGCTGTTTTTT
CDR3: CASNQPRDNPNTGELFF

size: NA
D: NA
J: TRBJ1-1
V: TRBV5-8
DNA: TGTGCCAGCTACAGAAACACTGAAGCTTTCTTT
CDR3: CASYRNTEAFF

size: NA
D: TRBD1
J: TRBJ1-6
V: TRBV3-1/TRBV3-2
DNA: TGTGCCAGCAGCGTAACAGGGGGCGTCGGGAATTCACCCCTCCACTTT
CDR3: CASSVTGGVGNSPLHF

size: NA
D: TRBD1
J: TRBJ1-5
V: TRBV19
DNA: TGTGCCAGTAGGGGACAGGGGGCGCGTAGCAATCAGCCCCAGCATTTT
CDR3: CASRGQGARSNQPQHF

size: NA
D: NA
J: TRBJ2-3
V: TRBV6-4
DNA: TGTGCCAGCAGTAACGTCACAGATACGCAGTATTTT
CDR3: CASSNVTDTQYF

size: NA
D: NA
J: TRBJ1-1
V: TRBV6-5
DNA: TGTGCCAGCAGTTACTCGAACAGGGTTGGGACTGAAGCTTTCTTT
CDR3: CASSYSNRVGTEAFF

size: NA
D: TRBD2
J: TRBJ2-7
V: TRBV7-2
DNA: TGTGCCAGCAGGTCGGGGGGCTACGAGCAGTACTTC
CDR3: CASRSGGYEQYF

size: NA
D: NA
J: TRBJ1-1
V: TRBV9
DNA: TGTGCCAGCAGCGTAGGTCTGGGGAACACTGAAGCTTTCTTT
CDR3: CASSVGLGNTEAFF

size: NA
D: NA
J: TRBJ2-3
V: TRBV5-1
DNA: TGCGCCAGCAACTCGGGTGGGTGGGATACGCAGTATTTT
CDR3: CASNSGGWDTQYF

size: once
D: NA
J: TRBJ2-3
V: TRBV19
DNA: TGTGCCAGCTCCACCGGAGGGGCTGGCAGTGATACGCAGTATTTT
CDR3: CASSTGGAGSDTQYF

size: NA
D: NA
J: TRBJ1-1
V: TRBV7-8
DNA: TGTGCCAGCAGCTTAGCGGCGGCGGGGGCGGACACTGAAGCTTTCTTT
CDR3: CASSLAAAGADTEAFF

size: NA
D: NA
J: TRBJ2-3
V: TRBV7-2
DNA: TGTGCCAGCAGCCCGAGAAGCCCCACAGATACGCAGTATTTT
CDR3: CASSPRSPTDTQYF

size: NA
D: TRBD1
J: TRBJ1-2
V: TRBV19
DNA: TGTGCCAGTATTCGGGACAGGGGAGGCTATGGCTACACCTTC
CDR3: CASIRDRGGYGYTF

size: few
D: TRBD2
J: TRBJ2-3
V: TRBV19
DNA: TGTGCCAGTAGTATCTCGCAGGCTAGCGGGGGAGATACGCAGTATTTT
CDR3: CASSISQASGGDTQYF

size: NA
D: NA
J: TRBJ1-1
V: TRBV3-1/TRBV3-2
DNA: TGTGCCAGCAGCCAACTTGGGACCGGGGGTCCGGGGACTGAAGCTTTCTTT
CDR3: CASSQLGTGGPGTEAFF

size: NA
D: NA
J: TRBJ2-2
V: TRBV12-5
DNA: TGTGCTAGTGGCCAACTGTTACGTCCCGCCCTGAACACCGGGGAGCTGTTTTTT
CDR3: CASGQLLRPALNTGELFF

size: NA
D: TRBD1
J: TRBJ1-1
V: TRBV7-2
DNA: TGTGCCAGCAGCTTTAGGGGGCGCGGCACTGAAGCTTTCTTT
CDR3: CASSFRGRGTEAFF

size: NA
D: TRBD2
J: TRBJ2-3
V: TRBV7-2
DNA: TGTGCCAGCAGCTTGACTAGCGGGGAGACAGATACGCAGTATTTT
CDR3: CASSLTSGETDTQYF

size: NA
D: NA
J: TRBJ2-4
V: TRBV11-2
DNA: TGTGCCAGCAGCTTACAGGGGGGAGGAAACATTCAGTACTTC
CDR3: CASSLQGGGNIQYF

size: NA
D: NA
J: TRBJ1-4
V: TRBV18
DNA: TGTGCCAGCTCACCCCGACCGATCCTTAATGAAAAACTGTTTTTT
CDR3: CASSPRPILNEKLFF

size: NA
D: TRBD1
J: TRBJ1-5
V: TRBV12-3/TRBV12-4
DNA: TGTGCCGGCAGCCTGGACAGGGGTGAGCCCCAGCATTTT
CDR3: CAGSLDRGEPQHF

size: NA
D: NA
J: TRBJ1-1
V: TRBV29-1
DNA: TGCAGCGTTGAACCTTGGACAGCGAACACTGAAGCTTTCTTT
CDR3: CSVEPWTANTEAFF

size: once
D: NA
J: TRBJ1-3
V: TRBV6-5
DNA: TGTGCCAGCAGTCCTCAGGGTTGGGCTGGAAACACCATATATTTT
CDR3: CASSPQGWAGNTIYF